Below, 25 T cell receptor beta chains from the same sample are listed, as sequenced in a study of shared clonotypes between healthy human individuals. Selected positively for CCR7 and CD45RO-negative, naive CD8 cells excluded terminally differentiated effector memory CD45RA+ cells. TCRdb's table, derived via immunoSEQ multiplex PCR, lists solely in-frame clones and lacks some. The sample contains roughly 600,000 clones, roughly 98% of which appear only once. The sequenced material came from naive CD8+ T cells sorted from blood. Receptor source: a man aged 25 to 45 in good health.

Regarding this clone: At one boundary the junction diverges from the germline segment, which might be a read error. The rearrangement uses TRBV4-1 and TRBJ1-2; tentative D call: TRBD1 (5 bases). This CDR3 spans 14 amino acids. Looked up from germline, CDR1 is MGHRA and CDR2 is YSYEKL. CDR3 amino acids: CASSPIGASYGHTF. The CDR3 DNA sequence: TGCGCCAGCAGCCCGATAGGGGCAAGCTATGGCCACACCTTC.

The chain is built from TRBV29-1 and TRBJ2-7; 9 positions agree with TRBD1. The V gene's germline CDR1 is SQVTM and CDR2 ANQGSEA. V was clipped by 2 bases and J by 6 bases; unmatched bases: 5. CDR3 size: 13 residues. The CDR3 DNA reads TGCAGCGTTGAAACACAGGGGGCTGGCGAGCAGTACTTC. As protein: CSVETQGAGEQYF.

J is TRBJ2-3 and V is TRBV9; the match to TRBD2 covers 8 bases. Germline-derived CDR1 and CDR2 are SGDLS and YYNGEE. CDR3 length: 16 residues. V lost 4 bases, J lost 6 bases, and 13 bases stayed unmatched. The CDR3 loop reads CASSFGPRGAGDTQYF. The CDR3 bases are TGTGCCAGCAGCTTCGGCCCGCGGGGGGCGGGGGATACGCAGTATTTT.

V and J are TRBV4-3 and TRBJ2-1, with D maybe TRBD2 (6 bases). V lost 1 base and J 0 bases, leaving 10 bases between the germline ends. The CDR3 extends over 16 amino acids. Germline V gene lookup returns CDR1 LGHNA and CDR2 YSLEER. The CDR3 sequence: CASSQVVGGSYNEQFF. The CDR3 nucleotides are TGCGCCAGCAGCCAAGTCGTCGGGGGCTCCTACAATGAGCAGTTCTTC.

The V call is TRBV2, the J call TRBJ1-5; TRBD1 agrees at 7 bases. The V and J ends lost 2 bases and 3 bases, in that order; junction bases with no gene match: 13. Germline CDR1 SNHLY, CDR2 FYNNEI. This CDR3 is 18 amino acids long. CDR3 nucleotide sequence: TGTGCCAGCAGTGAATTTGGCCAAGGGACAGTATACAATCAGCCCCAGCATTTT. Protein sequence: CASSEFGQGTVYNQPQHF.

This clone is a singleton in its sample. The gene calls are TRBV19 and TRBJ2-3, with 8 bases matching TRBD1. Trimming cost V 1 base and J 3 bases; bases outside gene matches: 3. From germline, CDR1 is LNHDA and CDR2 SQIVND (reference sequence). The length of the CDR3 is 15 residues. CDR3 DNA: TGTGCCAGTAGTATAGGGACAGGGTTTACAGATACGCAGTATTTT. This translates into CASSIGTGFTDTQYF.

V and J are TRBV7-9 and TRBJ1-4; 12 bases are shared with TRBD1. V was pared by 8 bases and J by 0 bases, with 13 bases of the junction left unmatched. Germline V CDR1 and CDR2: SEHNR, FQNEAQ (reference sequence). The CDR3 extends over 19 amino acids. The CDR3 reads CASSMTGDRGRATNEKLFF. For the CDR3, the DNA is TGTGCCAGCTCGATGACGGGGGACAGGGGGCGTGCAACTAATGAAAAACTGTTTTTT.

The gene calls are TRBV7-9 and TRBJ2-3, with 12 positions matching TRBD1. V was clipped by 5 bases and J by 4 bases; unmatched bases: 7. CDR3 size: 16 residues. Germline loops: CDR1 SEHNR, CDR2 FQNEAQ (reference sequence). The CDR3 reads CASSAWGQGAADTQYF. The CDR3 DNA reads as TGTGCCAGCAGCGCGTGGGGACAGGGGGCCGCAGATACGCAGTATTTT.

The V and J genes are TRBV27 and TRBJ1-1; no clear D. With 6 bases removed from V and 7 bases from J, the gap between germline ends came to 12 bases. The germline V gene has CDR1 MNHEY and CDR2 SMNVEV (reference sequence). The CDR3 is 12 amino acids. CDR3 sequence (DNA): TGTGCCAGCAGGGGCGGCGGGCATGAAGCTTTCTTT. Translation gives CASRGGGHEAFF.

The chain carries TRBV19 and TRBJ1-4; no clear D gene. The CDR3 has 14 residues. Per the germline V gene, CDR1 is LNHDA and CDR2 is SQIVND (reference sequence). Trimming pared 6 bases from V and 4 bases from J, leaving 12 bases between. CDR3 DNA: TGTGCCAGTAGCCCAAAATGGAGTAATGAAAAACTGTTTTTT. This sequence encodes CASSPKWSNEKLFF. Variable domain in full (rest from reference TRBV19 and TRBJ1-4): DGGITQSPKYLFRKEGQNVTLSCEQNLNHDAMYWYRQDPGQGLRLIYYSQIVNDFQKGDIAEGYSVSREKKESFPLTVTSAQKNPTAFYLCASSPKWSNEKLFFGSGTQLSVL.

V and J are TRBV28 and TRBJ1-4; D not resolved. Trimming removed 5 bases from V and 5 bases from J, with 9 bases in between. The CDR3 extends over 13 amino acids. Germline assignment: CDR1 MDHEN and CDR2 SYDVKM. The CDR3 DNA reads as TGTGCCAGCAGTCCCGAGAGGAATGAAAAACTGTTTTTT. This translates into CASSPERNEKLFF.

This clone was counted a single time. The V call is TRBV7-8, the J call TRBJ2-7; TRBD1 or TRBD2 may be the D gene (7 bases each). Germline CDR1 reads SGHVS; CDR2 reads FQNEAQ. The CDR3 has 16 residues. Trimming pared 6 bases from V and 3 bases from J, leaving 21 bases between. Here the CDR3 DNA reads TGTGCCAGCAGAAGTAGCGGGTTCGCAGGGGGCTACGAGCAGTACTTC. Translated, it gives CASRSSGFAGGYEQYF.

V and J are TRBV28 and TRBJ2-1; weak D call: TRBD2 (6 bases). CDR1 and CDR2 (germline): MDHEN, SYDVKM. The CDR3 consists of 15 residues. V lost 2 bases and J lost 4, with 12 bases in between. The CDR3 DNA reads as TGTGCCAGCAGTTTAATGGCGGGGTCATACAATGAGCAGTTCTTC. Translated: CASSLMAGSYNEQFF.

The CDR3 reads CASSIGQGASGELFF. DNA for the CDR3: TGTGCCAGCAGCATAGGACAGGGGGCATCCGGGGAGCTGTTTTTT. V usage is TRBV28 and J usage is TRBJ2-2, with 11 nucleotides matching TRBD1. V lost 6 bases to trimming and J lost 6 bases; unmatched junction nucleotides: 6. From germline, CDR1 is MDHEN and CDR2 SYDVKM. The CDR3 has 15 amino acids.

This clone was seen just once. CDR3 protein: CASSSGLAGEDTQYF. The CDR3 DNA reads TGTGCCAGCAGTTCGGGACTAGCGGGGGAAGATACGCAGTATTTT. V usage is TRBV27 and J usage is TRBJ2-3; 14 bases are a match to TRBD2. This CDR3 comprises 15 residues. Germline loops: CDR1 MNHEY, CDR2 SMNVEV (reference sequence). The trim removed 4 bases at V and 5 bases at J, leaving 2 bases unmatched.

V gene TRBV7-8 combines with J gene TRBJ2-7; D is perhaps TRBD1 (6 bases). The CDR3 contains 12 residues. Trimming stripped 8 bases from V and 4 bases from J, with 12 bases between. CDR1 and CDR2 (germline): SGHVS, FQNEAQ. The CDR3 region has the DNA TGTGCCAGCTCGGGACAATCTTACGAGCAGTACTTC. It specifies CASSGQSYEQYF.

The chain recombines TRBV4-1 with TRBJ2-5, with 10 bases lining up with TRBD2. J gave up 5 bases and V 0 bases, and 9 bases lay outside the gene matches. Per the germline V gene, CDR1 is MGHRA and CDR2 is YSYEKL. The CDR3 totals 17 residues. CDR3: CASSQDPAGGLRETQYF. The CDR3, as DNA: TGCGCCAGCAGCCAAGATCCAGCGGGAGGGCTTCGGGAGACCCAGTACTTC.

The chain links TRBV27 to TRBJ1-5; TRBD1 agrees at 7 bases. Trimming at V came to 4 bases and at J to 3 bases, leaving 6 bases not matched to a gene. Germline-derived CDR1 and CDR2 are MNHEY and SMNVEV (reference sequence). The CDR3 is 15 residues long. The CDR3 DNA follows: TGTGCCAGCAGTTCCGGGACAGCTATCAATCAGCCCCAGCATTTT. It codes for CASSSGTAINQPQHF.

The J gene is TRBJ2-5, the V gene TRBV29-1; D gene uncertain. V lost 5 bases to trimming and J lost 2 bases, with 6 bases between them. The CDR3 contains 11 residues. The germline V gene encodes CDR1 SQVTM and CDR2 ANQGSEA. CDR3 in DNA: TGCAGCGTTCTTCCGCAAGAGACCCAGTACTTC. It translates to CSVLPQETQYF. The variable domain in full, completed from reference TRBV29-1 and TRBJ2-5, reads SAVISQKPSRDICQRGTSLTIQCQVDSQVTMMFWYRQQPGQSLTLIATANQGSEATYESGFVIDKFPISRPNLTFSTLTVSNMSPEDSSIYLCSVLPQETQYFGPGTRLLVL.

This chain joins TRBV29-1 and TRBJ2-1; 9 nucleotides match TRBD1. J gave up 4 bases and V 6 bases, and 4 bases lay outside the gene matches. Per the germline V gene, CDR1 is SQVTM and CDR2 is ANQGSEA. The CDR3 contains 13 residues. The CDR3 loop is CSVKQGAYNEQFF. In DNA form, the CDR3 reads TGCAGCGTCAAACAGGGGGCTTACAATGAGCAGTTCTTC.

The chain employs TRBV5-1 and TRBJ2-7, with D perhaps matching TRBD1 (6 bases). The germline V gene encodes CDR1 SGHRS and CDR2 YFSETQ. Trimming left V 3 bases short and J 3 bases short, with 13 bases between. The CDR3 extends over 14 amino acids. The DNA for the CDR3 is TGCGCCAGCAGCTACAGACAGGAGGACTACGAGCAGTACTTC. This gives the protein CASSYRQEDYEQYF.

V gene TRBV10-2 combines with J gene TRBJ2-1; no reliable D call. Trimming removed 4 bases at V and 4 bases at J, with 11 bases between. The CDR3 sequence is 14 residues long. The V gene's germline CDR1 is WSHSY and CDR2 SAAADI. The CDR3 sequence is CASSVTLTYNEQFF. DNA for the CDR3: TGCGCCAGCAGTGTAACCTTGACATACAATGAGCAGTTCTTC.

Regarding this clone: Compared with germline, one end of the junction differs, possibly owing to a read error. The V and J genes are TRBV14 and TRBJ2-1; TRBD2 matches at 12 bases. This CDR3 region has 14 residues. Germline CDR1 SGHDN, CDR2 FVKESK. The CDR3 coding sequence is TGTGCCAGCAGCCAGCTAGCGGGAGGGCCTGGTTCCGTCTTC. This codes for CASSQLAGGPGSVF.

CDR3 in DNA: TGCGCCAGCAGCCAAGTTCTAGCGGGAGTACCAGATACGCAGTATTTT. Its protein is CASSQVLAGVPDTQYF. The rearrangement uses TRBV4-3 and TRBJ2-3; 10 nucleotides line up with TRBD2. Germline-derived CDR1 and CDR2 are LGHNA and YSLEER. The CDR3 is made up of 16 amino acids. Trimming took 1 base from V and 4 from J; bases not matched to a gene: 5.

The chain uses TRBV6-5 and TRBJ1-1, with 12 nucleotides matching TRBD1. Germline-derived CDR1 and CDR2 are MNHEY and SVGAGI. The CDR3 totals 15 residues. V lost 8 bases, J lost 5 bases, and 9 bases stayed unmatched. The CDR3 bases are TGTGCCAGCGGACGGGACAGGGGGCTCGGGACTGAAGCTTTCTTT. It encodes CASGRDRGLGTEAFF.